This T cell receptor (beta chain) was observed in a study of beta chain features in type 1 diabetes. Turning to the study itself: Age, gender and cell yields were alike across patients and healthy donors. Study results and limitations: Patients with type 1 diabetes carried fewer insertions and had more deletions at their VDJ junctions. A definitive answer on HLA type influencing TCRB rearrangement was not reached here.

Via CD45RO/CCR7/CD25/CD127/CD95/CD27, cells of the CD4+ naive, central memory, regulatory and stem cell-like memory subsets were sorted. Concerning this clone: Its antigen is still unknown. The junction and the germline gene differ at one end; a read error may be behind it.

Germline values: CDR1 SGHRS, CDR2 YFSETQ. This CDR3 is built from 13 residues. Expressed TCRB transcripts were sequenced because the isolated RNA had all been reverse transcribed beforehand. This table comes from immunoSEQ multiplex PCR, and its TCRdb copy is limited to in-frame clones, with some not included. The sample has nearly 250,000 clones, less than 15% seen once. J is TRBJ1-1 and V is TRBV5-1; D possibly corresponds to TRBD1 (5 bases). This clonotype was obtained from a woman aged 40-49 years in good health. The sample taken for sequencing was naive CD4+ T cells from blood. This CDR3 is CASSLAGNPEAFF. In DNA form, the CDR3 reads TGCGCCAGCAGCTTGGCAGGGAACCCTGAAGCTTTCTTT.